The 24 T cell receptor beta chains listed next were all sequenced from one sample in a study of PD-L1 blockade in urothelial cancer. As for time point: pretreatment peripheral blood. Sequencing was performed with immunoSEQ multiplex PCR; in TCRdb, only in-frame clones are kept and a portion is missing. Of 15,000 to 20,000 clones detected, approximately 90% appear once; the ten largest clones hold 12%. The source was PBMCs, collected around atezolizumab (anti-PD-L1) treatment. The receptors were sampled from a man aged 65 to 85 with urothelial cancer.

The chain is built from TRBV28 and TRBJ1-4, with TRBD1 matching 9 bases. Germline CDR1 and CDR2: MDHEN and SYDVKM. The CDR3 spans 13 residues. V trimming: 10 bases; J trimming: 7 bases; junction bases outside the gene matches: 7. The CDR3 region is CATLGQGSEKLFF. CDR3 DNA sequence: TGTGCCACCCTGGGACAGGGAAGTGAAAAACTGTTTTTT.

V usage is TRBV11-2 and J usage is TRBJ2-2, with TRBD1 matching 7 bases. J lost 3 bases, V lost 4 bases, and 8 bases had no gene match. The CDR3 totals 16 residues. Germline V gene sequence: CDR1 SGHAT, CDR2 FQNNGV. The DNA for the CDR3 is TGTGCCAGCAGCTCAGGAAACAGGGGTTACACCGGGGAGCTGTTTTTT. Protein: CASSSGNRGYTGELFF.

The CDR3 sequence is CASSQDQGTGSDEQYF. DNA for the CDR3: TGCGCCAGCAGCCAAGACCAGGGGACAGGGTCCGACGAGCAGTACTTC. The chain couples TRBV4-1 to TRBJ2-7, with 9 bases matching TRBD1. Germline-derived CDR1 and CDR2 are MGHRA and YSYEKL. With V trimmed by 0 bases and J by 5 bases, 8 bases remained unmatched. The CDR3 covers 16 residues.

The V and J genes are TRBV5-4 and TRBJ1-6, with TRBD1 matching 9 bases. Trimming removed 2 bases from V and 7 bases from J; junction bases left unmatched: 13. CDR3 length equals 18 residues. In germline, CDR1 is SGHNT, CDR2 YYREEE (reference sequence). The CDR3 loop reads CASSFITYPGQGNSPLHF. The CDR3 nucleotides are TGTGCCAGCAGCTTTATAACCTACCCGGGACAGGGAAATTCACCCCTCCACTTT.

The V gene is TRBV5-4, the J gene TRBJ2-1, with a tentative D call TRBD1 (6 bases). V was cut by 5 bases and J by 8 bases, with 14 bases left in between. The CDR3 is 13 amino acids. Germline lookup yields CDR1 SGHNT and CDR2 YYREEE (reference sequence). The CDR3 sequence: CASSNRVGDEQFF. DNA for the CDR3: TGTGCCAGCAGTAACAGGGTGGGCGATGAGCAGTTCTTC.

The table lists this clone with a count of one. The chain links TRBV5-1 to TRBJ2-3, with a tentative D call TRBD2 (5 bases). The CDR3 runs 16 residues. Germline values: CDR1 SGHRS, CDR2 YFSETQ. Trimming removed 0 bases at V and 3 bases at J, with 14 bases between. CDR3 sequence reads: CASSLGRAVGTDTQYF. CDR3 in DNA: TGCGCCAGCAGCTTGGGACGAGCGGTGGGTACAGATACGCAGTATTTT.

V gene TRBV28 combines with J gene TRBJ1-2; unclear D gene. V lost 2 bases, J lost 4 bases, and 8 bases lay in between. The germline gives CDR1 MDHEN, CDR2 SYDVKM. The CDR3 is 13 residues long. As DNA, the CDR3 is TGTGCCAGCAGTTTAGGAGGGTTCTATGGCTACACCTTC. Protein: CASSLGGFYGYTF.

J is TRBJ1-1 and V is TRBV7-6; TRBD1 is a possible D gene (5 bases). The germline V gene encodes CDR1 SGHVS and CDR2 FNYEAQ. Trimming removed 4 bases from V and 1 base from J, with 7 bases in between. CDR3 length: 13 amino acids. In DNA form, the CDR3 reads TGTGCCAGCAGCTGGGGGGGGAACACTGAAGCTTTCTTT. It codes for CASSWGGNTEAFF.

The chain joins TRBV5-1 to TRBJ2-5, with 8 bases that match TRBD1. Trimming removed 4 bases from V and 0 bases from J; junction bases left unmatched: 2. Germline loops: CDR1 SGHRS, CDR2 YFSETQ. This CDR3 comprises 14 residues. The CDR3 loop reads CASSRGQDQETQYF. As DNA, the CDR3 is TGCGCCAGCAGCAGGGGACAGGACCAAGAGACCCAGTACTTC.

The rearrangement uses TRBV5-1 and TRBJ2-3; D perhaps matches TRBD2 (6 bases). Germline V gene sequence: CDR1 SGHRS, CDR2 YFSETQ. Trimming cost V 0 bases and J 3 bases, with 14 bases left between them. This CDR3 is built from 16 residues. The CDR3 sequence: CASSLATGTQTDTQYF. CDR3 DNA: TGCGCCAGCAGCTTGGCCACCGGGACTCAGACAGATACGCAGTATTTT.

This CDR3 is CASKRLGGSNQPQHF. CDR3 in DNA: TGTGCCAGCAAACGATTGGGGGGGAGCAATCAGCCCCAGCATTTT. The chain carries TRBV2 and TRBJ1-5, with D perhaps matching TRBD1 (5 bases). CDR3 length equals 15 residues. Germline assignment: CDR1 SNHLY and CDR2 FYNNEI. Deletions cut 7 bases from V and 1 base from J, with 14 bases between. The variable domain in full, completed from reference TRBV2 and TRBJ1-5, reads EPEVTQTPSHQVTQMGQEVILRCVPISNHLYFYWYRQILGQKVEFLVSFYNNEISEKSEIFDDQFSVERPDGSNFTLKIRSTKLEDSAMYFCASKRLGGSNQPQHFGDGTRLSIL.

V and J are TRBV4-1 and TRBJ1-2; possible D gene TRBD1, 5 bases. V was shortened by 3 bases and J by 3 bases, with 26 bases between the two germline ends. This CDR3 has 19 residues. Germline V lookup: CDR1 MGHRA, CDR2 YSYEKL. CDR3 sequence: CASSQKNQGTAIIHYGYTF. As DNA, the CDR3 is TGCGCCAGCAGCCAGAAGAACCAGGGTACCGCCATTATTCACTATGGCTACACCTTC.

This clone was counted a single time. The chain recombines TRBV5-1 with TRBJ2-1, with D possibly being TRBD2 (7 bases). V was clipped by 0 bases and J by 3 bases, with 19 bases between them. Germline CDR1 and CDR2: SGHRS and YFSETQ. The CDR3 sequence is 18 residues long. CDR3 region: CASSLAIGGGQDYNEQFF. The CDR3 bases are TGCGCCAGCAGCTTGGCTATAGGGGGGGGACAAGACTACAATGAGCAGTTCTTC. The full variable domain, completed using reference TRBV5-1 and TRBJ2-1, is KAGVTQTPRYLIKTRGQQVTLSCSPISGHRSVSWYQQTPGQGLQFLFEYFSETQRNKGNFPGRFSGRQFSNSRSEMNVSTLELGDSALYLCASSLAIGGGQDYNEQFFGPGTRLTVL.

The chain has TRBV7-9 and TRBJ1-1; a weak D match, TRBD1 (5 bases). Deletions cut 4 bases from V and 4 bases from J, with 10 bases between. The CDR3 runs to 13 residues. Germline V gene sequence: CDR1 SEHNR, CDR2 FQNEAQ (reference sequence). DNA for the CDR3: TGTGCCAGCAGCTCCGGGGGGTCCACTGAAGCTTTCTTT. It specifies CASSSGGSTEAFF.

In nucleotides, the CDR3 is TGCGCCAGCAGCGGGGGACAGGGACCGCTCGAGACCCAGTACTTC. Protein product: CASSGGQGPLETQYF. The V call is TRBV5-1, the J call TRBJ2-5; 9 bases are a match to TRBD1. Germline V gene data show CDR1 as SGHRS and CDR2 as YFSETQ. V trimming: 4 bases; J trimming: 5 bases; junction bases outside the gene matches: 9. This CDR3 contains 15 residues.

This chain joins TRBV19 and TRBJ1-5, with 7 bases aligning to TRBD1. The CDR3 is 17 residues long. With 0 bases clipped from V and 0 bases from J, the junction kept 5 bases outside the gene matches. Germline CDR1 reads LNHDA; CDR2 reads SQIVND (reference sequence). The CDR3 nucleotides read TGTGCCAGTAGTATAGATGACAGGGCTTCTAGCAATCAGCCCCAGCATTTT. The encoded protein is CASSIDDRASSNQPQHF.

The CDR3 coding sequence is TGTGCCAGCAGCCTCAACACCGGGGAGCTGTTTTTT. This encodes CASSLNTGELFF. The rearrangement joins TRBV2 to TRBJ2-2; D not resolved. Germline values: CDR1 SNHLY, CDR2 FYNNEI. Trimming took 6 bases from V and 2 from J, leaving 4 bases between them. CDR3 length: 12 residues.

The chain employs TRBV5-1 and TRBJ1-2; possibly TRBD1 for D (6 bases). V dropped 5 bases and J dropped 4 bases, with 9 bases sitting between them. This CDR3 has 12 residues. Germline V gene lookup returns CDR1 SGHRS and CDR2 YFSETQ. DNA of the CDR3: TGCGCCAGCAGATCGGACAGCTATGGCTACACCTTC. Its translation is CASRSDSYGYTF.

The V and J genes are TRBV4-1 and TRBJ1-2; 8 bases match TRBD1. Germline V gives CDR1 MGHRA, CDR2 YSYEKL. The CDR3 is 14 amino acids. V lost 4 bases, J lost 0 bases, and 1 base stayed unmatched. CDR3 region: CASSLDRANYGYTF. In DNA, the CDR3 is TGCGCCAGCAGCCTGGACAGGGCTAACTATGGCTACACCTTC.

The V and J genes are TRBV5-1 and TRBJ1-2, with 9 bases lining up with TRBD1. Germline V gene lookup returns CDR1 SGHRS and CDR2 YFSETQ. The CDR3 length is 18 residues. The junction had 16 bases not matched to a gene; V was cut back by 3 bases and J by 4 bases. CDR3 nucleotide sequence: TGCGCCAGCAGCTCGCACCCCGGGGGACAGGGAGAGGGCTATGGCTACACCTTC. Translation: CASSSHPGGQGEGYGYTF.

The chain couples TRBV19 to TRBJ2-1, with unresolved D. CDR3 length equals 13 residues. Germline V CDR1 and CDR2: LNHDA, SQIVND (reference sequence). The CDR3, as DNA: TGTGCGTTTTTACCATTGAGAAAGCGTGAGCAGTTCTTC. It specifies CAFLPLRKREQFF.

This chain uses TRBV6-1 with TRBJ2-3; perhaps TRBD2 as D (6 bases). The germline V gene has CDR1 MNHNS and CDR2 SASEGT. V was shortened by 1 base and J by 9 bases, with 8 bases between the two germline ends. This CDR3 has 12 amino acids. The CDR3: CASSEGGETQYF. For the CDR3, the DNA is TGTGCCAGCAGTGAAGGCGGGGAAACGCAGTATTTT.

The genes are TRBV30 and TRBJ2-1; 13 bases are a match to TRBD2. Germline CDR1 is GTSNPN and CDR2 is SVGIG (reference sequence). V dropped 4 bases and J dropped 9; count of bases not matched to a gene: 15. This CDR3 has 17 residues. The DNA for the CDR3 is TGTGCCTGGAAAGGGACTAGCGGGGACAGCCTAGCCTTTGAGCAGTTCTTC. Its protein is CAWKGTSGDSLAFEQFF.

This chain links TRBV7-4 with TRBJ2-5; no clear D gene. Germline V gene sequence: CDR1 SGHVT, CDR2 SQSDAQ. V shed 11 bases and J shed 2 bases, with 18 bases lying between them. This CDR3 has 14 residues. CDR3 in amino acids: CADTETPVQETQYF. CDR3 coding DNA: TGTGCCGACACTGAAACCCCCGTTCAAGAGACCCAGTACTTC.